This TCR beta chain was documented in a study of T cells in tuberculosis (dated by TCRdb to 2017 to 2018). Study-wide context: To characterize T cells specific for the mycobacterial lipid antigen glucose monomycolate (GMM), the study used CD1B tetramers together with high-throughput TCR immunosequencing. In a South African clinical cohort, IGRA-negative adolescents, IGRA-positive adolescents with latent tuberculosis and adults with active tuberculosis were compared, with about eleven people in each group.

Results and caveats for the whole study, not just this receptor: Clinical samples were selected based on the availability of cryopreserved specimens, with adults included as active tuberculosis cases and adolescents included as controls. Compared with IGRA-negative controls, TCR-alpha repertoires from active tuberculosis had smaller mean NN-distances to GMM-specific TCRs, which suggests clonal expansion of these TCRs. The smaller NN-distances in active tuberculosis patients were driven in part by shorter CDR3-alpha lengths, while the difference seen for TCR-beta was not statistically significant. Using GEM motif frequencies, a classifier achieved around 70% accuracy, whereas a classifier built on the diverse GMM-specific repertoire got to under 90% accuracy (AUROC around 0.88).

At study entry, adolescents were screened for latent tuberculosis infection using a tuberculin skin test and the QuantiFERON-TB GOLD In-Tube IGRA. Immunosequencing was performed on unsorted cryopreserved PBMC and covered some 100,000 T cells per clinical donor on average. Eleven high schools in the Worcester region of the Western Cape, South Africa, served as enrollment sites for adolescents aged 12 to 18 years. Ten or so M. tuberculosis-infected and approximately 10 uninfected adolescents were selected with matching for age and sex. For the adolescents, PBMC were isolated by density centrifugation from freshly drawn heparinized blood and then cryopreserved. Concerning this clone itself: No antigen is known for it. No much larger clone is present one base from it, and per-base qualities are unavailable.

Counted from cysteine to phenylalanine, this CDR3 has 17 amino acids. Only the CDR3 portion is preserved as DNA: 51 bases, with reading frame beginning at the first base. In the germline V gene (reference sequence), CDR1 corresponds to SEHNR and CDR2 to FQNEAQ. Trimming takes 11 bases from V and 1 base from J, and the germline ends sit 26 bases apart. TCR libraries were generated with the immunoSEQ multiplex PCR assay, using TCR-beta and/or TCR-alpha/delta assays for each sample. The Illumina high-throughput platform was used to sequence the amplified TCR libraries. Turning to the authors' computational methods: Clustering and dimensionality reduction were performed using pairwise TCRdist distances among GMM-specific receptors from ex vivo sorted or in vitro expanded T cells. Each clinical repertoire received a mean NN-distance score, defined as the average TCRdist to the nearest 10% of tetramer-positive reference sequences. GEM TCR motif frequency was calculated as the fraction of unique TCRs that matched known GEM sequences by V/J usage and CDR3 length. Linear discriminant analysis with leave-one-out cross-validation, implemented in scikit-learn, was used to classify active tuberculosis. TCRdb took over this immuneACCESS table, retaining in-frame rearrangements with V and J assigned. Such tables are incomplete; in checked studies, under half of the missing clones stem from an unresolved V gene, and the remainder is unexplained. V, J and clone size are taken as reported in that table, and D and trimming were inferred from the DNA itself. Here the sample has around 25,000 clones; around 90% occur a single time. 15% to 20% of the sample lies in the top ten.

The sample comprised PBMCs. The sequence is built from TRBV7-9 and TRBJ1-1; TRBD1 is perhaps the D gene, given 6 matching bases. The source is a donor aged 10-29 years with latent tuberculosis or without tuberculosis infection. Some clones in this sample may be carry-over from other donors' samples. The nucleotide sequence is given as TGTGCCGCAACGGACCCAAACGCACAGGGATGGAACACTGAAGCTTTCTTT. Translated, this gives CAATDPNAQGWNTEAFF. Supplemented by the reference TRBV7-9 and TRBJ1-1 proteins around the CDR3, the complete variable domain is DTGVSQNPRHKITKRGQNVTFRCDPISEHNRLYWYRQTLGQGPEFLTYFQNEAQLEKSRLLSDRFSAERPKGSFSTLEIQRTEQGDSAMYLCAATDPNAQGWNTEAFFGQGTRLTVV.